A single sample is the source of the 18 T cell receptor beta chains below, sequenced in a study of control samples from healthy donors and cancer patients. Profiled with immunoSEQ multiplex PCR; TCRdb holds only in-frame clones, not every one. Among 150,000 to 200,000 clones listed, 80% to 95% were seen once. The sequenced sample consisted of blood. The receptor source for this set is a woman under 40 in good health.

The chain recombines TRBV7-2 with TRBJ2-6; no clear D. The V and J ends lost 5 bases and 4 bases respectively, with 9 bases between them. There are 14 residues in the CDR3. Germline CDR1 is SGHTA and CDR2 is FQGNSA. The CDR3 loop reads CASSAKAGANVLTF. Here the CDR3 DNA reads TGTGCCAGCAGCGCGAAGGCCGGGGCCAACGTCCTGACTTTC.

This clone was counted a single time. J is TRBJ2-3 and V is TRBV28, with D maybe TRBD2 (6 bases). The V end was cut by 7 bases, the J end by 2 bases, with 19 bases between. Germline V gives CDR1 MDHEN, CDR2 SYDVKM. The CDR3 contains 16 residues. The CDR3, as DNA: TGTGCCAGCACGATCGGCGTGGGGGGATCCACAGATACGCAGTATTTT. This translates into CASTIGVGGSTDTQYF.

This sequence joins TRBV25-1 and TRBJ1-5; 9 positions match TRBD1. V lost 4 bases and J lost 2; bases outside the gene matches: 0. Germline assignment: CDR1 MGHDK and CDR2 SYGVNS. The CDR3 is 14 residues long. For the CDR3, the DNA is TGTGCCAGCAGTGGGGACAGGGGCAATCAGCCCCAGCATTTT. Amino acids: CASSGDRGNQPQHF.

This clone was seen a handful of times. V gene TRBV4-2 combines with J gene TRBJ1-3; 8 nucleotides agree with TRBD1. The CDR3 is 16 amino acids. V lost 5 bases, J lost 0 bases, and 6 bases stayed unmatched. The germline V gene has CDR1 LGHNA and CDR2 YNFKEQ. The CDR3 is CASSGTGGPSGNTIYF. CDR3 coding DNA: TGTGCCAGCAGCGGGACAGGTGGCCCCTCTGGAAACACCATATATTTT.

The CDR3 sequence: CASSVGRESSYNSPLHF. The CDR3 bases are TGTGCCAGCAGCGTGGGCAGGGAAAGCTCCTATAATTCACCCCTCCACTTT. The chain recombines TRBV9 with TRBJ1-6, with D possibly matching TRBD1 (5 bases). The length of the CDR3 is 17 residues. V was pared by 2 bases and J by 0 bases, with 12 bases between. CDR1 and CDR2 from the germline V gene are SGDLS and YYNGEE.

This clone came up a few times. The V gene is TRBV7-3, the J gene TRBJ2-1; tentative D call: TRBD2 (5 bases). The CDR3 loop spans 14 amino acids. The ends were cut back, 2 bases at V and 8 bases at J, with 13 bases in the middle. From germline, CDR1 is SGHTA and CDR2 FQGTGA. CDR3 sequence reads: CASSLQSGIDEQFF. For the CDR3, the DNA is TGTGCCAGCAGCTTACAATCGGGAATCGATGAGCAGTTCTTC.

The chain has TRBV18 and TRBJ2-1, with 10 bases matching TRBD1. J was trimmed by 3 bases and V by 2 bases; bases with no gene match: 1. This CDR3 is 15 amino acids long. CDR1 and CDR2 (germline): KGHSH, LQKENI. In DNA, the CDR3 is TGTGCCAGCTCACCAGGACAGGGGGGCTACAATGAGCAGTTCTTC. Protein sequence: CASSPGQGGYNEQFF.

The rearrangement links TRBV7-9 to TRBJ2-1; 7 nucleotides line up with TRBD1. The germline V gene encodes CDR1 SEHNR and CDR2 FQNEAQ (reference sequence). This CDR3 contains 13 residues. The ends lost 5 bases at V and 5 bases at J; junction bases unmatched: 3. CDR3 nucleotide sequence: TGTGCCAGCAGCGAAGGGACAGACAATGAGCAGTTCTTC. Protein sequence: CASSEGTDNEQFF.

The chain employs TRBV7-9 and TRBJ2-7, with 10 bases aligning to TRBD2. CDR3 length: 14 residues. The germline V gene encodes CDR1 SEHNR and CDR2 FQNEAQ (reference sequence). V lost 3 bases to trimming and J lost 4 bases; unmatched junction nucleotides: 3. For the CDR3, the DNA is TGTGCCAGCAGCTTTTCTAGCGGGAGTTACGAGCAGTACTTC. The encoded protein is CASSFSSGSYEQYF.

Only one count was recorded for this clone. J is TRBJ1-2 and V is TRBV4-1; D call uncertain. This CDR3 is 13 amino acids long. With 0 bases removed from V and 8 bases from J, the gap between germline ends came to 10 bases. Germline assignment: CDR1 MGHRA and CDR2 YSYEKL. The CDR3 coding sequence is TGCGCCAGCAGCCAAGACACCGTCGGAGGCTACACCTTC. It is translated as CASSQDTVGGYTF.

V is TRBV4-3 and J is TRBJ2-1, with TRBD2 identical over 7 bases. The length of the CDR3 is 16 residues. Germline CDR1 LGHNA, CDR2 YSLEER. V was clipped by 3 bases and J by 9 bases; unmatched bases: 14. CDR3 residues: CASSQDSLAALSEQFF. In nucleotides, the CDR3 is TGCGCCAGCAGCCAGGATAGTCTAGCGGCCCTTAGTGAGCAGTTCTTC.

The chain employs TRBV4-1 and TRBJ2-1; no clear D. CDR3 size: 16 residues. Germline loops: CDR1 MGHRA, CDR2 YSYEKL. Trimming took off 0 bases at V and 3 bases at J, with 12 bases between the two ends. The CDR3 spells CASSQDLVGVYNEQFF. The CDR3 coding sequence is TGCGCCAGCAGCCAAGACCTAGTTGGGGTCTACAATGAGCAGTTCTTC.

V usage is TRBV4-1 and J usage is TRBJ2-2, with TRBD2 identical over 12 bases. CDR1 and CDR2 (germline): MGHRA, YSYEKL. J lost 4 bases, V lost 4 bases, and 4 bases had no gene match. This CDR3 is 16 amino acids long. The CDR3 is CASSRLAGEFTGELFF. In nucleotides, the CDR3 is TGCGCCAGCAGCCGACTAGCGGGAGAGTTCACCGGGGAGCTGTTTTTT.

The V call is TRBV10-3, the J call TRBJ1-2; no firm D call. The germline gives CDR1 ENHRY, CDR2 SYGVKD. Between the trimmed V and J ends, which lost 8 bases and 10 bases, there was a span of 20 bases. The length of the CDR3 is 13 residues. Here the CDR3 reads CAIRAGPTSPYTF. In DNA, the CDR3 is TGTGCCATCCGAGCCGGACCTACATCCCCCTACACCTTC.

Only a few counts were recorded for this clone. The chain couples TRBV5-5 to TRBJ1-3; 7 nucleotides agree with TRBD1. V dropped 3 bases and J dropped 0; count of bases not matched to a gene: 18. Germline CDR1 reads SGHKS; CDR2 reads YYEKEE (reference sequence). The CDR3 is made up of 20 amino acids. In DNA form, the CDR3 reads TGTGCCAGCAGCTCCGAGCCGGGACAGTTTTTTTCTGACTCTGGAAACACCATATATTTT. Translation gives CASSSEPGQFFSDSGNTIYF.

The rearrangement links TRBV7-8 to TRBJ2-7; 7 nucleotides line up with TRBD2. The CDR3 contains 13 residues. The germline V gene encodes CDR1 SGHVS and CDR2 FQNEAQ. V dropped 10 bases and J dropped 5; count of bases not matched to a gene: 11. The CDR3 DNA follows: TGTGCCAAGAAGGTGGGAGGGCCAAACGAGCAGTACTTC. Translated, it gives CAKKVGGPNEQYF.

The V and J genes are TRBV5-1 and TRBJ1-1, with D perhaps TRBD1 (5 bases). The ends were cut back, 2 bases at V and 1 base at J, with 18 bases in the middle. There are 17 residues in the CDR3. The germline CDR1 and CDR2 sequences are SGHRS and YFSETQ. CDR3 region: CASSFKTALKANTEAFF. The DNA of the CDR3 is TGCGCCAGCAGCTTTAAGACAGCCCTCAAGGCGAACACTGAAGCTTTCTTT.

The rearrangement links TRBV6-2 or TRBV6-3 to TRBJ2-3; TRBD2 is a possible D gene (5 bases). V dropped 4 bases and J dropped 2 bases, with 7 bases sitting between them. CDR3 length: 13 residues. Germline lookup yields CDR1 MNHEY and CDR2 SVGEGT. The CDR3 sequence: CASSWRVTDTQYF. The CDR3 DNA reads as TGTGCCAGCAGTTGGCGGGTCACAGATACGCAGTATTTT.